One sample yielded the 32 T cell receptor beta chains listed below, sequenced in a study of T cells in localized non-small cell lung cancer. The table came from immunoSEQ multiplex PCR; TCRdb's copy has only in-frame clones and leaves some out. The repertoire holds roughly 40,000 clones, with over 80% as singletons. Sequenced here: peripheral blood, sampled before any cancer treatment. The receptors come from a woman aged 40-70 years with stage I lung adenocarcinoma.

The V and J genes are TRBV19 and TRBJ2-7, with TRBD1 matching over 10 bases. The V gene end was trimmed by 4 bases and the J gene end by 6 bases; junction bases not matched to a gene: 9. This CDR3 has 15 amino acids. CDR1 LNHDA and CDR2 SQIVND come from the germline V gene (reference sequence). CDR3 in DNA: TGTGCCAGTAGTACCCGACAGGGGGCCATCGGCGAGCAGTACTTC. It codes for CASSTRQGAIGEQYF.

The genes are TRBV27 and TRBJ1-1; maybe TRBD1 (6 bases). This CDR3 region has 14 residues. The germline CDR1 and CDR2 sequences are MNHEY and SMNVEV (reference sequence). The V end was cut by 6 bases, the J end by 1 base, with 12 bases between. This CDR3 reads CASRRDRPNTEAFF. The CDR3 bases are TGTGCCAGCAGACGAGACAGGCCGAACACTGAAGCTTTCTTT.

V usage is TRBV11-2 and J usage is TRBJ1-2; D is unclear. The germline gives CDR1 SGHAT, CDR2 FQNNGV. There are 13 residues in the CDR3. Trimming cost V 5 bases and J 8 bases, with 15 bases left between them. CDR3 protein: CASSPGSGWGYTF. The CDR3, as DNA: TGTGCCAGCAGCCCCGGTTCGGGCTGGGGCTACACCTTC. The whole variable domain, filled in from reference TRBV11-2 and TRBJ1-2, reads EAGVAQSPRYKIIEKRQSVAFWCNPISGHATLYWYQQILGQGPKLLIQFQNNGVVDDSQLPKDRFSAERLKGVDSTLKIQPAKLEDSAVYLCASSPGSGWGYTFGSGTRLTVV.

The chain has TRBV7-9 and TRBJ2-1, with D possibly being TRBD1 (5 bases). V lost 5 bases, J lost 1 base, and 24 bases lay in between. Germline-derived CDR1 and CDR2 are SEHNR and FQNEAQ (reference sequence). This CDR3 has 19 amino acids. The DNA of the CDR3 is TGTGCCAGCAGCGTTTCTGACAGTCCTCCAGCCCTTTCCTACAATGAGCAGTTCTTC. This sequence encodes CASSVSDSPPALSYNEQFF. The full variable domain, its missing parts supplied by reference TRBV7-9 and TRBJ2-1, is DTGVSQNPRHKITKRGQNVTFRCDPISEHNRLYWYRQTLGQGPEFLTYFQNEAQLEKSRLLSDRFSAERPKGSFSTLEIQRTEQGDSAMYLCASSVSDSPPALSYNEQFFGPGTRLTVL.

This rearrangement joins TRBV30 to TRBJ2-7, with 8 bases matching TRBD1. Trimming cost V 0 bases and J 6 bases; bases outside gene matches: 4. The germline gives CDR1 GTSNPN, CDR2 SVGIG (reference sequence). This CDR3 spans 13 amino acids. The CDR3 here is CAWSVSGGGEQYF. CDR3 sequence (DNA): TGTGCCTGGAGTGTATCAGGGGGCGGCGAGCAGTACTTC.

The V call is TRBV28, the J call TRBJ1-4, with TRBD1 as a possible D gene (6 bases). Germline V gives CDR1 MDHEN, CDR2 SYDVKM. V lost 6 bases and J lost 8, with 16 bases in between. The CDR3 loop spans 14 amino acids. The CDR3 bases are TGTGCCAGCAGAACGACATCAGGGGAAGAAAAACTGTTTTTT. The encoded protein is CASRTTSGEEKLFF.

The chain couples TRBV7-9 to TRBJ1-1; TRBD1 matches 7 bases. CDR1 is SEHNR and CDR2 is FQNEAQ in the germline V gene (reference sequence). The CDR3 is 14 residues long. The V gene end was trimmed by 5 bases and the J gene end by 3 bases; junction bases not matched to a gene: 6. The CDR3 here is CASSKGGRDTEAFF. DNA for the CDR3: TGTGCCAGCAGCAAAGGGGGCAGGGACACTGAAGCTTTCTTT. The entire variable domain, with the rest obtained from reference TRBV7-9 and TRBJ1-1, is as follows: DTGVSQNPRHKITKRGQNVTFRCDPISEHNRLYWYRQTLGQGPEFLTYFQNEAQLEKSRLLSDRFSAERPKGSFSTLEIQRTEQGDSAMYLCASSKGGRDTEAFFGQGTRLTVV.

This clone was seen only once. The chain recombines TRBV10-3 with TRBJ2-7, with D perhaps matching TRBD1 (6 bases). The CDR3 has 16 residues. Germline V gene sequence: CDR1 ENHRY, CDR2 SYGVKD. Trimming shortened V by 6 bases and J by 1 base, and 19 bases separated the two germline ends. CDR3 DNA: TGTGCCATCAGCGCCTCCAATTTGAGGGGGTCCTACGAGCAGTACTTC. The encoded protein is CAISASNLRGSYEQYF.

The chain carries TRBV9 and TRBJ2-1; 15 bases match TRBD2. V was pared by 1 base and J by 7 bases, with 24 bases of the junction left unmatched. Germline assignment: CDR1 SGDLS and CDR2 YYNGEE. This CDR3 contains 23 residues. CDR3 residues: CASSVSPLLVGLAGGQVENEQFF. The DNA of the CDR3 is TGTGCCAGCAGCGTAAGCCCCCTTTTAGTCGGACTAGCGGGAGGGCAGGTGGAGAATGAGCAGTTCTTC.

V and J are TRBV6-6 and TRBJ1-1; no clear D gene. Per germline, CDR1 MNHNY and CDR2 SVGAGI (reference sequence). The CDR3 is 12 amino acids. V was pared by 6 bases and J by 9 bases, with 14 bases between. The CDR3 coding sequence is TGTGCCAGCAGCAATGTCGATACTAAAGCTTTCTTT. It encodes CASSNVDTKAFF.

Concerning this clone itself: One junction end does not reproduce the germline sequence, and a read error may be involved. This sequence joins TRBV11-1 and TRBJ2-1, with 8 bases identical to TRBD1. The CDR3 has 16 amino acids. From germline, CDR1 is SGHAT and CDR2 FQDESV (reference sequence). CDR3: CASTLQGGGGYNEQFF. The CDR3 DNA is TGTGCCAGCACCTTACAGGGGGGAGGAGGGTACAATGAGCAGTTCTTC.

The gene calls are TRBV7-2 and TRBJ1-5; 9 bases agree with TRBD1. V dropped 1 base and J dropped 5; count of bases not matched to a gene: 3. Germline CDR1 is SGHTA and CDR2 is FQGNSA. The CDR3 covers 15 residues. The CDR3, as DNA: TGTGCCAGCAGCTTAGGGGGACAGGGATATCAGCCCCAGCATTTT. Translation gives CASSLGGQGYQPQHF.

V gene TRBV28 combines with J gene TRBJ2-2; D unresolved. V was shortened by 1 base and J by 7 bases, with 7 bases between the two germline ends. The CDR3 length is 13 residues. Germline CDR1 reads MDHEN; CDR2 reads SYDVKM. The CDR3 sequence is CASSLSGFGELFF. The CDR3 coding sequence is TGTGCCAGCAGTTTATCGGGTTTCGGGGAGCTGTTTTTT. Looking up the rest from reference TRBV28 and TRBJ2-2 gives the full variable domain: DVKVTQSSRYLVKRTGEKVFLECVQDMDHENMFWYRQDPGLGLRLIYFSYDVKMKEKGDIPEGYSVSREKKERFSLILESASTNQTSMYLCASSLSGFGELFFGEGSRLTVL.

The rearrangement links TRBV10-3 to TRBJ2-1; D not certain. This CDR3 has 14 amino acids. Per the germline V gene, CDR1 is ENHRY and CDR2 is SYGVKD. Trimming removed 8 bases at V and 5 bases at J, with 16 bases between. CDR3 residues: CAISPGDYNNEQFF. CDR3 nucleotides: TGTGCCATCTCACCTGGCGATTACAACAATGAGCAGTTCTTC.

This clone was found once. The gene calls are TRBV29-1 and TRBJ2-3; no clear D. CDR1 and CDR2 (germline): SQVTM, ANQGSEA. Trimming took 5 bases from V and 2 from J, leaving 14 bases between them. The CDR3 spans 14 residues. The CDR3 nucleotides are TGCAGCGTTCGCCCCGGCCAGAACACAGATACGCAGTATTTT. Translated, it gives CSVRPGQNTDTQYF.

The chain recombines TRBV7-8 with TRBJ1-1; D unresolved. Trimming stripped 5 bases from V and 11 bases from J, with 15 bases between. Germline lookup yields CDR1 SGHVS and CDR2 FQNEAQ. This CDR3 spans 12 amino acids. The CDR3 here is CASSPPDSGAFF. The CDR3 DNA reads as TGTGCCAGCAGCCCTCCGGATTCGGGGGCTTTCTTT.

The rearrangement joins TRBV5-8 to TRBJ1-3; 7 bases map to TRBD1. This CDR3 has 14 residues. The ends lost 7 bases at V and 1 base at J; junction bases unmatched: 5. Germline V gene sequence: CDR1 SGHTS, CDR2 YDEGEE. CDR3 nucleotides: TGTGCCAGCCCTGACAGGGTTTCTGGAAACACCATATATTTT. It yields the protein CASPDRVSGNTIYF.

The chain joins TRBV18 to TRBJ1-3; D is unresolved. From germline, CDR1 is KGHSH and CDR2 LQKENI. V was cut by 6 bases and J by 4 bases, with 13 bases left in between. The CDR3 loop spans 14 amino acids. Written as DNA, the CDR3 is TGTGCCAGCTCCCAGAGTATCGAGGGAAACACCATATATTTT. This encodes CASSQSIEGNTIYF.

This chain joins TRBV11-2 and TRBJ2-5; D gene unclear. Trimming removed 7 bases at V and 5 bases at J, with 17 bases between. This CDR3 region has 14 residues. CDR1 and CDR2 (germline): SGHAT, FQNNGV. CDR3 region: CASTPGGDAETQYF. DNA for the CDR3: TGTGCCAGCACCCCTGGCGGCGACGCGGAGACCCAGTACTTC.

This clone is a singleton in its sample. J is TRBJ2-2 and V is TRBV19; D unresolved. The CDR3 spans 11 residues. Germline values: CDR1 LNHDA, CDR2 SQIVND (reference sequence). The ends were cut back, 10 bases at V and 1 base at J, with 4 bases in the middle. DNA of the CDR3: TGTGCCACCCAGAACACCGGGGAGCTGTTTTTT. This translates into CATQNTGELFF.

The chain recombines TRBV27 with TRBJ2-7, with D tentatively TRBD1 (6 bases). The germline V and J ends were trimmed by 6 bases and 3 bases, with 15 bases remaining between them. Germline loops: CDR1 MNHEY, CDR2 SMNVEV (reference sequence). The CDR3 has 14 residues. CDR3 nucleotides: TGTGCCAGCAGACGGGACACTTCCAACTACGAGCAGTACTTC. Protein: CASRRDTSNYEQYF.

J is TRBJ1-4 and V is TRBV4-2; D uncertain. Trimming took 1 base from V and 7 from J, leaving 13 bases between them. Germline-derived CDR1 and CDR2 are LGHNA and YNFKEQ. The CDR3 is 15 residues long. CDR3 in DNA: TGTGCCAGCAGCCAAGTAGAGGCAGACGGTGAAAAACTGTTTTTT. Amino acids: CASSQVEADGEKLFF.

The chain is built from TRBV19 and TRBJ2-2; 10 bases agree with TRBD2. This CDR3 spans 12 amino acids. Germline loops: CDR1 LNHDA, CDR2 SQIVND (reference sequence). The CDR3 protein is CRLAGNTGELFF. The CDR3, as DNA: TGTAGACTAGCGGGGAACACCGGGGAGCTGTTTTTT.

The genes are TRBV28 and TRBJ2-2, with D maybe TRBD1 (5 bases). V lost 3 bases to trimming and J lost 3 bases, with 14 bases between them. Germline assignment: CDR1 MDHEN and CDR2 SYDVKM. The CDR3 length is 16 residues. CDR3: CASSLGLGSDTGELFF. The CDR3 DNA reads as TGTGCCAGCAGTTTGGGGCTTGGGTCCGACACCGGGGAGCTGTTTTTT.

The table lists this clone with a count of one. The CDR3 bases are TGTGCCACCAGCCCCAGGGGAGGGTCGGAGACCCAGTACTTC. Residues: CATSPRGGSETQYF. The chain carries TRBV15 and TRBJ2-5; possibly TRBD2 for D (7 bases). The germline gives CDR1 LNHNV, CDR2 YYDKDF (reference sequence). The CDR3 has 14 residues. Trimming stripped 5 bases from V and 5 bases from J, with 15 bases between.

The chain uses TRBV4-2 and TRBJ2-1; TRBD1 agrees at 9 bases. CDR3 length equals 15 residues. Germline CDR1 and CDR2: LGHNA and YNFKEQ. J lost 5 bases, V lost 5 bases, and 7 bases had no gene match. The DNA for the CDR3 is TGTGCCAGCAGCGTCGACAGGGGGGGGGACAATGAGCAGTTCTTC. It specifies CASSVDRGGDNEQFF.

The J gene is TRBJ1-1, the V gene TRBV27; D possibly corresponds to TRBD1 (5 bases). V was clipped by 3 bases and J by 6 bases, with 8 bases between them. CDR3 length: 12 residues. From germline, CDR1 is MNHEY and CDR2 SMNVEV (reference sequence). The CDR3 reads CASSFQGAEAFF. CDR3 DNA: TGTGCCAGCAGTTTCCAAGGGGCTGAAGCTTTCTTT.

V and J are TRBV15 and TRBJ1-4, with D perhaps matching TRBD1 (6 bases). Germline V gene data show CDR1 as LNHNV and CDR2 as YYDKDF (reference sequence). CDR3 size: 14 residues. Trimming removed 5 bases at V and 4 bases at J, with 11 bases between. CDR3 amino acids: CATSRDTYNEKLFF. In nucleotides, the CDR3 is TGTGCCACCAGCCGGGACACGTATAATGAAAAACTGTTTTTT. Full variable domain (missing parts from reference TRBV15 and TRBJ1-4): DAMVIQNPRYQVTQFGKPVTLSCSQTLNHNVMYWYQQKSSQAPKLLFHYYDKDFNNEADTPDNFQSRRPNTSFCFLDIRSPGLGDTAMYLCATSRDTYNEKLFFGSGTQLSVL.

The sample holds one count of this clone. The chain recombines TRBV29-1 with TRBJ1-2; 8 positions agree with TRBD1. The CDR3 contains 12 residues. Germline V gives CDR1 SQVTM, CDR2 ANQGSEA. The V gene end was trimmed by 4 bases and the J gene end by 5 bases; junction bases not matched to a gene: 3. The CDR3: CSVGDRGYGYTF. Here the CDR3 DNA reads TGCAGCGTTGGAGACAGGGGATATGGCTACACCTTC. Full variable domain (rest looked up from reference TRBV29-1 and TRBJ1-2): SAVISQKPSRDICQRGTSLTIQCQVDSQVTMMFWYRQQPGQSLTLIATANQGSEATYESGFVIDKFPISRPNLTFSTLTVSNMSPEDSSIYLCSVGDRGYGYTFGSGTRLTVV.

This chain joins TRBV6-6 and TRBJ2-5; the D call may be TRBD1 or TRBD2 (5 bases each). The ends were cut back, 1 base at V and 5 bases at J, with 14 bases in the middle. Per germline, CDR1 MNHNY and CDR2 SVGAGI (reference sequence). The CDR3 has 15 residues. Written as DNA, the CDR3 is TGTGCCAGCAGTTACTGGGACCCGGGGTCCGAGACCCAGTACTTC. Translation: CASSYWDPGSETQYF.

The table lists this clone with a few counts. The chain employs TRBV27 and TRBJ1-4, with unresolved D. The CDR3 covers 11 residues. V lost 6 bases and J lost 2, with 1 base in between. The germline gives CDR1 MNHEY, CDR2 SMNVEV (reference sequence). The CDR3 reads CASRTNEKLFF. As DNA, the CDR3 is TGTGCCAGCAGGACTAATGAAAAACTGTTTTTT.

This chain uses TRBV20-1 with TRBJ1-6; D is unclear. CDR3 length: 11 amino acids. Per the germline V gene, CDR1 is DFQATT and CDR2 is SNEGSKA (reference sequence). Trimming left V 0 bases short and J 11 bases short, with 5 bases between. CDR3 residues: CSARDQAPLHF. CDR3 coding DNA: TGCAGTGCTAGAGATCAAGCACCCCTCCACTTT.